Presented here are 21 T cell receptor beta chains from one specimen sequenced in a study of shared clonotypes between healthy human individuals. The assay was immunoSEQ multiplex PCR, and TCRdb's table has in-frame clones only and misses some. This sample has 550,000 to 800,000 clones, with about 90% found just once. Source material: memory CD8+ T cells from PBMCs. Subset defined: CD45RO+ cells pooled with CCR7-negative TemRA cells. Receptors originate from a man between 18 and 35 years old in good health. Some clones in this sample may be carry-over from other donors' samples.

The V call is TRBV9, the J call TRBJ2-1; a weak D match, TRBD1 (5 bases). V lost 3 bases and J lost 3, with 16 bases in between. CDR3 length: 16 residues. The germline V gene has CDR1 SGDLS and CDR2 YYNGEE. The chain's CDR3 is CASSALQELSYNEQFF. The DNA of the CDR3 is TGTGCCAGCAGCGCGCTACAGGAGCTTAGCTACAATGAGCAGTTCTTC.

The table lists this clone with a count of one. The chain employs TRBV7-8 and TRBJ2-7; the D is unclear. This CDR3 has 11 amino acids. V lost 7 bases and J 12 bases, leaving 16 bases between the germline ends. CDR1 SGHVS and CDR2 FQNEAQ come from the germline V gene. CDR3 sequence: CASTLSGYWYF. The CDR3 coding sequence is TGTGCCAGCACGCTATCCGGTTATTGGTACTTC.

This chain joins TRBV29-1 and TRBJ2-7; D is ambiguous. V was clipped by 3 bases and J by 2 bases, with 5 bases between them. The CDR3 spans 11 residues. Germline V lookup: CDR1 SQVTM, CDR2 ANQGSEA. For the CDR3, the DNA is TGCAGCGTTGAGTTAGCCTACGAGCAGTACTTC. Its protein product is CSVELAYEQYF.

The genes are TRBV19 and TRBJ2-7; D is perhaps TRBD2 (5 bases). The CDR3 runs to 16 residues. Trimming left V 0 bases short and J 5 bases short, with 17 bases between. Germline V gene sequence: CDR1 LNHDA, CDR2 SQIVND (reference sequence). Written as DNA, the CDR3 is TGTGCCAGTAGTATAGAAAGAGACCCGGGGAAGAACGAGCAGTACTTC. It is translated as CASSIERDPGKNEQYF.

This sequence joins TRBV6-6 and TRBJ2-7; 11 nucleotides line up with TRBD1. V dropped 6 bases and J dropped 1; count of bases not matched to a gene: 2. Germline CDR1 and CDR2: MNHNY and SVGAGI (reference sequence). The CDR3 has 14 residues. In DNA, the CDR3 is TGTGCCAGCAGGGGGACAGGGGGGTCCTACGAGCAGTACTTC. Its translation: CASRGTGGSYEQYF.

The chain has TRBV5-1 and TRBJ2-7; D is uncertain. Trimming took 0 bases from V and 1 from J, leaving 5 bases between them. Germline assignment: CDR1 SGHRS and CDR2 YFSETQ. The CDR3 extends over 13 amino acids. CDR3 loop: CASSLDISYEQYF. The CDR3 region has the DNA TGCGCCAGCAGCTTGGATATTTCCTACGAGCAGTACTTC.

This clone appeared once. The chain is built from TRBV9 and TRBJ2-1; 8 bases are shared with TRBD1. V trimming: 0 bases; J trimming: 8 bases; junction bases outside the gene matches: 7. The CDR3 is made up of 15 amino acids. The germline gives CDR1 SGDLS, CDR2 YYNGEE. DNA for the CDR3: TGTGCCAGCAGCGTAGGGGGACAGGTAATCCATGAGCAGTTCTTC. This sequence encodes CASSVGGQVIHEQFF. The entire variable domain, with the rest obtained from reference TRBV9 and TRBJ2-1, is as follows: DSGVTQTPKHLITATGQRVTLRCSPRSGDLSVYWYQQSLDQGLQFLIQYYNGEERAKGNILERFSAQQFPDLHSELNLSSLELGDSALYFCASSVGGQVIHEQFFGPGTRLTVL.

This rearrangement joins TRBV30 to TRBJ2-7; TRBD1 agrees at 8 bases. Looked up from germline, CDR1 is GTSNPN and CDR2 is SVGIG (reference sequence). The CDR3 spans 14 residues. Trimming took 4 bases from V and 2 from J; bases not matched to a gene: 7. The CDR3 is CAWIGETGAYEQYF. The DNA for the CDR3 is TGTGCCTGGATCGGCGAGACAGGGGCCTACGAGCAGTACTTC.

The chain is built from TRBV7-6 and TRBJ2-3, with TRBD2 matching 10 bases. The junction had 4 bases not matched to a gene; V was cut back by 1 base and J by 0 bases. In germline, CDR1 is SGHVS, CDR2 FNYEAQ. CDR3 size: 17 residues. Here the CDR3 reads CASSLEAGGRSTDTQYF. CDR3 sequence (DNA): TGTGCCAGCAGCTTAGAAGCGGGGGGGAGAAGCACAGATACGCAGTATTTT.

V is TRBV28 and J is TRBJ1-5; D is unresolved. Germline loops: CDR1 MDHEN, CDR2 SYDVKM. The CDR3 extends over 11 amino acids. V was pared by 7 bases and J by 6 bases, with 7 bases between. The CDR3 loop is CASKGGQPQHF. The CDR3 bases are TGTGCCAGCAAGGGAGGTCAGCCCCAGCATTTT.

The chain uses TRBV30 and TRBJ2-1; D might be TRBD2 (5 bases). CDR3 length equals 13 residues. V was clipped by 0 bases and J by 4 bases, with 7 bases between them. The V gene's germline CDR1 is GTSNPN and CDR2 SVGIG (reference sequence). As DNA, the CDR3 is TGTGCCTGGAGTGTACCGGGGTACAATGAGCAGTTCTTC. As protein: CAWSVPGYNEQFF. The whole variable domain, filled in from reference TRBV30 and TRBJ2-1, reads SQTIHQWPATLVQPVGSPLSLECTVEGTSNPNLYWYRQAAGRGLQLLFYSVGIGQISSEVPQNLSASRPQDRQFILSSKKLLLSDSGFYLCAWSVPGYNEQFFGPGTRLTVL.

The chain carries TRBV2 and TRBJ2-1; D perhaps matches TRBD2 (6 bases). The CDR3 is 17 residues long. Germline-derived CDR1 and CDR2 are SNHLY and FYNNEI. V was pared by 4 bases and J by 1 base, with 17 bases between. In nucleotides, the CDR3 is TGTGCCAGCAGTGTGGGAAGCGGGTTTGTTTCCTACAATGAGCAGTTCTTC. This gives the protein CASSVGSGFVSYNEQFF.

The chain employs TRBV4-1 and TRBJ2-3; no reliable D call. CDR1 is MGHRA, CDR2 YSYEKL, per germline. The CDR3 is 18 residues long. V lost 1 base to trimming and J lost 2 bases, with 19 bases between them. The CDR3 loop reads CASSQGPGGRTNTDTQYF. CDR3 nucleotides: TGCGCCAGCAGCCAAGGACCCGGTGGTAGGACCAACACAGATACGCAGTATTTT.

The chain links TRBV7-9 to TRBJ2-5; possibly TRBD1 for D (5 bases). Germline V gives CDR1 SEHNR, CDR2 FQNEAQ (reference sequence). Trimming cost V 5 bases and J 5 bases, with 18 bases left between them. The CDR3 loop spans 15 amino acids. CDR3 DNA sequence: TGTGCCAGCAGCCGCCGCCAGGGATTGAATGAGACCCAGTACTTC. Residues: CASSRRQGLNETQYF.

This chain links TRBV27 with TRBJ2-7; TRBD2 matches at 9 bases. Germline V lookup: CDR1 MNHEY, CDR2 SMNVEV (reference sequence). V was pared by 4 bases and J by 5 bases, with 6 bases of the junction left unmatched. This CDR3 region has 14 residues. This CDR3 is CASSSGLARNEQYF. The CDR3 nucleotides are TGTGCCAGCAGTTCGGGACTAGCTCGGAACGAGCAGTACTTC.

This chain connects TRBV28 to TRBJ2-7; the D gene is possibly TRBD2 (6 bases). The CDR3 covers 13 residues. Germline V gene sequence: CDR1 MDHEN, CDR2 SYDVKM. The germline V and J ends were trimmed by 8 bases and 4 bases, with 15 bases remaining between them. CDR3 protein: CASCERAQYEQYF. Written as DNA, the CDR3 is TGTGCCAGCTGTGAGCGGGCCCAATACGAGCAGTACTTC.

Note on this clone: The sample holds other DNA sequences that translate to the same CDR3. The chain links TRBV6-5 to TRBJ1-2, with D tentatively TRBD1 (5 bases). Per germline, CDR1 MNHEY and CDR2 SVGAGI. Trimming pared 0 bases from V and 3 bases from J, leaving 8 bases between. There are 14 residues in the CDR3. CDR3 in DNA: TGTGCCAGCAGTTACTCAGGGGTCGACTATGGCTACACCTTC. Encoded protein: CASSYSGVDYGYTF.

The chain is built from TRBV9 and TRBJ2-5; TRBD2 might be the D (5 bases). V lost 3 bases to trimming and J lost 5 bases, with 8 bases between them. This CDR3 has 12 amino acids. Germline V gives CDR1 SGDLS, CDR2 YYNGEE. The CDR3 nucleotides are TGTGCCAGCAGCGCACTAGGTGAGACCCAGTACTTC. It encodes CASSALGETQYF.

V usage is TRBV16 and J usage is TRBJ1-2, with D tentatively TRBD1 (5 bases). Germline loops: CDR1 KGHSY, CDR2 FQNENV. Trimming stripped 0 bases from V and 6 bases from J, with 17 bases between. CDR3 size: 16 residues. The CDR3: CASSQSRGAQVHGYTF. CDR3 nucleotides: TGTGCCAGCAGCCAATCACGAGGGGCCCAAGTTCATGGCTACACCTTC.

The V gene is TRBV7-9, the J gene TRBJ2-1, with 8 bases aligning to TRBD1. The CDR3 runs to 11 residues. J gave up 9 bases and V 11 bases, and 6 bases lay outside the gene matches. The germline V gene has CDR1 SEHNR and CDR2 FQNEAQ (reference sequence). The CDR3 is CAGQGAGEQFF. As DNA, the CDR3 is TGTGCCGGCCAGGGGGCAGGTGAGCAGTTCTTC.

Comments on this clone: This may arise from a read error, as a much more abundant clone is one base away. V usage is TRBV7-9 and J usage is TRBJ1-2, with D perhaps TRBD1 (5 bases). CDR3 length: 13 amino acids. The germline CDR1 and CDR2 sequences are SEHNR and FQNEAQ (reference sequence). The CDR3 region has the DNA TGTGCCAGCAGCGGCGGGACTCCCTATAGCTACACCTTC. As protein: CASSGGTPYSYTF. The variable domain in full, with the rest retrieved from reference TRBV7-9 and TRBJ1-2, is DTGVSQNPRHKITKRGQNVTFRCDPISEHNRLYWYRQTLGQGPEFLTYFQNEAQLEKSRLLSDRFSAERPKGSFSTLEIQRTEQGDSAMYLCASSGGTPYSYTFGSGTRLTVV.